This TCR beta chain came from a study of metastatic and nonmetastatic thyroid tumors. Germline CDR1 is GTSNPN and CDR2 is SVGIG (reference sequence). The CDR3 spans 12 residues. Deletions cut 5 bases from V and 3 bases from J, with 11 bases between. The sample holds many counts of this clone. Nobody among the patients had been given any treatment before thyroid surgery. Per the authors' pipeline: The study's classifier, a distant-metastasis tool for papillary thyroid cancer, was built using CDR3 differences across clinicopathological groups. TCRdb reanalyzed the PCR reads with MiXCR. In this record, the V and J calls reflect TCRdb's handling and not the investigators' own analysis. This sample yields 85,000 to 100,000 clones, of which 9.5% to 15% are seen a single time; approximately 11% belongs to the top ten.

The specimen was blood. V gene TRBV30 combines with J gene TRBJ2-7; D remains unclear. The receptor comes from a female donor with papillary thyroid cancer or a benign thyroid nodule (not recorded which). Some clones in this sample may be carry-over from other donors' samples. CDR3 in amino acids: CAWDPGRYEQYF. The CDR3 bases are TGTGCCTGGGACCCCGGACGCTACGAGCAGTACTTC.